This TCR beta chain stems from a study of T cell responses to AZD1222 COVID-19 vaccine (dated by TCRdb to the early 2020s). Looking at the study overall: Because spike-specific TCR depth and breadth did not differ between the two schedules, AZD1222 recipients who got a second dose at roughly 4 weeks were pooled with those who got a second dose at roughly 12 weeks. A total of just over 230 trial participants underwent TCR sequencing, of whom nearly 210 had received two doses of AZD1222 and 26 had received two doses of the MenACWY control vaccine. Trial participants were enrolled by age into subgroups of 18-55, 56-69 and 70-plus years, and 148, 28 and 57 TCR-sequenced participants, respectively, were included in these subgroups. General study outcomes and caveats: Participants were mostly white British, with more females than males. The authors suggested clonal diversity may have been underestimated. After two AZD1222 doses, both the breadth and the depth of spike-specific TCRs were significantly higher than at day 0 and than in MenACWY recipients. Because no samples from the day 14 peak response were available, repertoires could be characterized only after the peak T cell response. The whole spike protein was spanned by vaccine-associated CD4 TCRs, and dominant responses were seen in regions 160-218 and 743-854. Conclusions about previously exposed vaccinees are limited, since just six or seven AZD1222 recipients were seropositive for SARS-CoV-2 at baseline. Reportedly, almost half of the unique spike-specific TCRs recognized epitopes lying outside the regions that are mutated in the B.1.351 and B.1.1.7 variants. In the small 56-69-year group, the increase in depth fell short of significance, most likely because of low power.

As for this clone: What antigen it recognizes has not been identified. Base qualities are not provided; no much larger clone lies one nucleotide away.

The CDR3 regions of human TCRbeta chains were subjected to immunosequencing. The paper's processing steps were these. Repertoire TCRs were checked for matches against a reference library of SARS-CoV-2-specific TCRs that had been generated using the MIRA antigen-specificity platform. Breadth was defined as the fraction of unique TCRs that were SARS-CoV-2-associated, and depth was defined as the fraction of total T cells that were SARS-CoV-2-associated. Using the MIRA data, every spike-specific TCR was mapped to the spike region that the TCR reacted to and assigned to either a CD4 or a CD8 class. Log10-transformed breadth and depth values were compared by one-way ANOVA with Sidak's multiple comparisons tests. TCRdb holds this immuneACCESS table with in-frame rearrangements only. Some clones are missing; in checked studies, unresolved V genes explain under half, and the rest has no known cause. V, J and clone size were drawn from that table, and D and trimming were deduced from the DNA. This sample lists some 58,000 clones; about 90% were detected once. The top ten hold roughly 15% of the sample.

Taken with the paper, the label for time point translates to: baseline before first vaccination. Vaccinee samples came from UK trials COV001 and COV002, including a single-blind randomized controlled phase 2/3 trial of AZD1222 (ChAdOx1 nCoV-19) in healthy adults. For TCRbeta chain sequencing, PBMC samples from trial participants were taken at day 0 and at day 28 after the second dose. This specimen was peripheral blood, taken on day 0 of AZD1222 vaccination. The source of this sequence is an adult in good health.

The sequenced DNA: TGTGCCAGCAGCGCCCCCCCCAACTCTCATGTCGCTTTCTTT. This translates into CASSAPPNSHVAFF. The receptor chain draws on TRBV5-6 and TRBJ1-1, with no reliable assignment of the D segment. Its CDR3 holds 14 amino acids, cysteine through phenylalanine. Just the 42-base CDR3 DNA is kept, in frame starting at base 1. CDR1 is given as SGHDT and CDR2 as YYEEEE, both from the germline V gene. V is reduced by 4 bases and J by 11 bases, leaving a spacing of 21 bases between them. With the rest looked up from the reference TRBV5-6 and TRBJ1-1 genes rather than sequenced, the full variable domain is DAGVTQSPTHLIKTRGQQVTLRCSPKSGHDTVSWYQQALGQGPQFIFQYYEEEERQRGNFPDRFSGHQFPNYSSELNVNALLLGDSALYLCASSAPPNSHVAFFGQGTRLTVV.